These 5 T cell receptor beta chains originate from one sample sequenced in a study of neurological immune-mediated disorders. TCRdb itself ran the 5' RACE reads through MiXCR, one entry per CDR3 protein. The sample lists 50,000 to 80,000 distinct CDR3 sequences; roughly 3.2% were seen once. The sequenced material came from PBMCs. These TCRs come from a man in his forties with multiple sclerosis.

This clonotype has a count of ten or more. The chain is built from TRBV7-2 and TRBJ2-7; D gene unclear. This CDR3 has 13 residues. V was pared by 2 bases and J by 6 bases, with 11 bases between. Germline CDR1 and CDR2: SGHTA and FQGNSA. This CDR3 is CASSLSRPSEQYF. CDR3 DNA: TGTGCCAGCAGCTTATCCCGGCCATCCGAGCAGTACTTC.

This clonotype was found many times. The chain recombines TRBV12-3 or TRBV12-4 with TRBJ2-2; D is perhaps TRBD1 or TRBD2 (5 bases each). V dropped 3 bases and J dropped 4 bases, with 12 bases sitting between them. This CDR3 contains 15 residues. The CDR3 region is CASSFWGSGTGELFF. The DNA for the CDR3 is TGTGCCAGCAGTTTTTGGGGGTCGGGCACCGGGGAGCTGTTTTTT.

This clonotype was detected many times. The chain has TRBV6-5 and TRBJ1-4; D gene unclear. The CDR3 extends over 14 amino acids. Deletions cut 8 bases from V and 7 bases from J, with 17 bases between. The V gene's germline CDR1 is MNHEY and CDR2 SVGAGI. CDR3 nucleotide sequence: TGTGCCAGCGGAAGGGAGAAGTACAGTGAAAAACTGTTTTTT. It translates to CASGREKYSEKLFF.

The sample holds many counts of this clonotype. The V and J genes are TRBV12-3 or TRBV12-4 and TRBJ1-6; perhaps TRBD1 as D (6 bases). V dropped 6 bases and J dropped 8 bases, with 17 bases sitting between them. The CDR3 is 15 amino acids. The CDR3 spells CASRNGGAEDSPLHF. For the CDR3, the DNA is TGTGCCAGCAGGAACGGGGGCGCAGAGGATTCACCCCTCCACTTT.

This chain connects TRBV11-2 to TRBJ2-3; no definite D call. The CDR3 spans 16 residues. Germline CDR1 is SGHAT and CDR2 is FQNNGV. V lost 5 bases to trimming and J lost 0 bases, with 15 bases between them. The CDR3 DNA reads TGTGCCAGCAGCCCCGGGCAGGCCCCTAGCACAGATACGCAGTATTTT. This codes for CASSPGQAPSTDTQYF.